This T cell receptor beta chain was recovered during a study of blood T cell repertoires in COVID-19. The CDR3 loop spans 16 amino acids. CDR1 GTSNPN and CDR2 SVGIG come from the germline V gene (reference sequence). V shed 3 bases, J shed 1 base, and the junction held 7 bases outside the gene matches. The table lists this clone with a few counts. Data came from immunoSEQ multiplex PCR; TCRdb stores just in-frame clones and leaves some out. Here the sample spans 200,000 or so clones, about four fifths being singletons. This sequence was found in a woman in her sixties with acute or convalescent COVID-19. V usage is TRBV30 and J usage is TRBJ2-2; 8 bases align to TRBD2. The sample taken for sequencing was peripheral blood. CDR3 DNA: TGTGCCTGGAGCCCATATAGCGGGGAGAACACCGGGGAGCTGTTTTTT. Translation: CAWSPYSGENTGELFF.